Shown below are 27 T cell receptor beta chains from a single sample sequenced in a study of OX40 agonist ivuxolimab in advanced cancers. Sequencing used immunoSEQ multiplex PCR; TCRdb keeps in-frame clones, though not all of them. The sample lists fewer than 140,000 clones; about nine tenths were seen once. Sequenced material: CD4+ or CD8+ T cells sorted from blood, taken in a trial of the OX40 agonist ivuxolimab. The receptors come from an adult with an advanced solid tumor such as melanoma, head and neck, liver or kidney cancer.

The chain joins TRBV4-3 to TRBJ1-5, with 7 nucleotides matching TRBD1. The CDR3 contains 15 residues. Germline V lookup: CDR1 LGHNA, CDR2 YSLEER. The V gene end was trimmed by 0 bases and the J gene end by 5 bases; junction bases not matched to a gene: 4. CDR3 in DNA: TGCGCCAGCAGCCAAGAAAAGGGGGCATATCAGCCCCAGCATTTT. Residues: CASSQEKGAYQPQHF.

This clone was counted only a few times. The chain is built from TRBV7-2 and TRBJ2-1; tentatively, D is TRBD2 (6 bases). CDR1 is SGHTA and CDR2 is FQGNSA in the germline V gene. Trimming removed 3 bases at V and 12 bases at J, with 21 bases between. The CDR3 runs 15 residues. The CDR3 DNA is TGTGCCAGCAGCTTCGGGACCCAGGGAGGCATGACGCAGTTCTTC. It translates to CASSFGTQGGMTQFF.

The CDR3: CASSIPISTGELFF. The CDR3 nucleotides are TGTGCCAGTAGTATCCCAATCTCGACCGGGGAGCTGTTTTTT. J is TRBJ2-2 and V is TRBV19; D uncertain. V was trimmed by 3 bases and J by 5 bases, leaving 10 bases between them. Per the germline V gene, CDR1 is LNHDA and CDR2 is SQIVND (reference sequence). This CDR3 has 14 amino acids.

This chain links TRBV7-2 with TRBJ1-1; D unresolved. Deletions cut 3 bases from V and 3 bases from J, with 14 bases between. The CDR3 consists of 15 residues. Germline lookup yields CDR1 SGHTA and CDR2 FQGNSA. As DNA, the CDR3 is TGTGCCAGCAGCTTTGCACTCCCAAAGGACACTGAAGCTTTCTTT. Its protein is CASSFALPKDTEAFF.

The CDR3 sequence: CASSPALAGAPREQYF. DNA for the CDR3: TGTGCCAGCAGTCCAGCGTTAGCGGGGGCCCCGAGAGAGCAGTACTTC. The J gene is TRBJ2-7, the V gene TRBV7-9, with 9 bases identical to TRBD2. V gave up 6 bases and J gave up 7 bases; unmatched junction bases: 16. The length of the CDR3 is 16 residues. Germline CDR1 SEHNR, CDR2 FQNEAQ (reference sequence).

V usage is TRBV7-8 and J usage is TRBJ2-3; maybe TRBD2 (5 bases). The CDR3 is made up of 15 amino acids. Germline V CDR1 and CDR2: SGHVS, FQNEAQ. The V and J ends lost 2 bases and 3 bases respectively, with 12 bases between them. CDR3 nucleotide sequence: TGTGCCAGCAGCTTACCTCGGGGTGGGACAGATACGCAGTATTTT. Translating it yields CASSLPRGGTDTQYF.

This clone was counted a few times. The gene calls are TRBV9 and TRBJ2-1, with TRBD2 identical over 7 bases. The CDR3 sequence is 15 residues long. From germline, CDR1 is SGDLS and CDR2 YYNGEE. V shed 6 bases, J shed 0 bases, and the junction held 6 bases outside the gene matches. CDR3 coding DNA: TGTGCCAGCACCCAAGCGGGGAGCTCCTACAATGAGCAGTTCTTC. Translating gives CASTQAGSSYNEQFF.

V usage is TRBV27 and J usage is TRBJ2-3; TRBD1 agrees at 8 bases. The junction had 11 bases not matched to a gene; V was cut back by 1 base and J by 2 bases. This CDR3 contains 18 residues. Germline CDR1 MNHEY, CDR2 SMNVEV (reference sequence). The CDR3, as DNA: TGTGCCAGCAGTTTATACCCGGCCCGCAGGGGGCACACAGATACGCAGTATTTT. This sequence encodes CASSLYPARRGHTDTQYF.

The J gene is TRBJ1-2, the V gene TRBV9; D not resolved. CDR1 SGDLS and CDR2 YYNGEE come from the germline V gene. The V end lost 0 bases, the J end lost 4 bases, and 10 bases lay between the germline ends. The CDR3 consists of 14 residues. CDR3 residues: CASSVEAGGYGYTF. DNA of the CDR3: TGTGCCAGCAGCGTAGAGGCGGGTGGCTATGGCTACACCTTC. Using reference TRBV9 and TRBJ1-2 for the parts outside the CDR3, the full variable domain is DSGVTQTPKHLITATGQRVTLRCSPRSGDLSVYWYQQSLDQGLQFLIQYYNGEERAKGNILERFSAQQFPDLHSELNLSSLELGDSALYFCASSVEAGGYGYTFGSGTRLTVV.

V is TRBV28 and J is TRBJ1-1; D is uncertain. Trimming removed 4 bases at V and 1 base at J, with 10 bases between. Looked up from germline, CDR1 is MDHEN and CDR2 is SYDVKM. The CDR3 has 14 residues. The CDR3 spells CASSSYRANTEAFF. CDR3 nucleotides: TGTGCCAGCAGTTCCTACCGGGCGAACACTGAAGCTTTCTTT.

The chain is built from TRBV4-2 and TRBJ1-4, with 9 bases that match TRBD1. The CDR3 sequence is 15 residues long. Germline CDR1 LGHNA, CDR2 YNFKEQ. Trimming took 0 bases from V and 5 from J; bases not matched to a gene: 1. For the CDR3, the DNA is TGTGCCAGCAGCCAAGAGGGGACAGGGAATGAAAAACTGTTTTTT. Translating gives CASSQEGTGNEKLFF.

This clone came up a few times. The rearrangement links TRBV7-9 to TRBJ1-2; unclear D gene. V lost 3 bases and J 2 bases, leaving 13 bases between the germline ends. Germline V CDR1 and CDR2: SEHNR, FQNEAQ (reference sequence). The CDR3 runs to 15 residues. CDR3 coding DNA: TGTGCCAGCAGCTTTGGGAACCTAGACAACTATGGCTACACCTTC. Protein: CASSFGNLDNYGYTF.

The rearrangement joins TRBV28 to TRBJ1-2; D remains ambiguous. The CDR3 runs to 14 residues. V lost 5 bases to trimming and J lost 4 bases, with 14 bases between them. Per the germline V gene, CDR1 is MDHEN and CDR2 is SYDVKM. The CDR3 region is CASSPPPDPYGYTF. As DNA, the CDR3 is TGTGCCAGCAGTCCCCCGCCAGACCCCTATGGCTACACCTTC.

The chain employs TRBV7-9 and TRBJ2-5; 8 positions match TRBD1. Germline V gene data show CDR1 as SEHNR and CDR2 as FQNEAQ (reference sequence). The CDR3 runs to 15 residues. The V segment lost 5 bases and the J segment 1 base; nucleotides outside the gene matches: 6. The CDR3 DNA follows: TGTGCCAGCAGCACTCGACAGGGGATCCAAGAGACCCAGTACTTC. Residues: CASSTRQGIQETQYF.

The chain uses TRBV27 and TRBJ1-6; possibly TRBD1 for D (5 bases). The ends were cut back, 5 bases at V and 7 bases at J, with 15 bases in the middle. The length of the CDR3 is 15 residues. In germline, CDR1 is MNHEY, CDR2 SMNVEV (reference sequence). CDR3 sequence reads: CASSPGGADNSPLHF. CDR3 coding DNA: TGTGCCAGCAGTCCCGGCGGGGCGGACAATTCACCCCTCCACTTT.

The V call is TRBV19, the J call TRBJ2-7; D may match TRBD1 or TRBD2 (6 bases each). CDR3 length: 15 amino acids. Between the trimmed V and J ends, which lost 1 base and 2 bases, there was a span of 12 bases. Germline loops: CDR1 LNHDA, CDR2 SQIVND (reference sequence). The CDR3 here is CASSIVGGLTYEQYF. In nucleotides, the CDR3 is TGTGCCAGTAGTATAGTTGGGGGGCTTACCTACGAGCAGTACTTC. Full variable domain (rest looked up from reference TRBV19 and TRBJ2-7): DGGITQSPKYLFRKEGQNVTLSCEQNLNHDAMYWYRQDPGQGLRLIYYSQIVNDFQKGDIAEGYSVSREKKESFPLTVTSAQKNPTAFYLCASSIVGGLTYEQYFGPGTRLTVT.

This clone appeared a single time. The rearrangement uses TRBV7-8 and TRBJ2-5, with D perhaps given as TRBD1 or TRBD2 (5 bases each). Germline CDR1 SGHVS, CDR2 FQNEAQ. Trimming shortened V by 3 bases and J by 5 bases, and 13 bases separated the two germline ends. The CDR3 runs 14 residues. The CDR3 region has the DNA TGTGCCAGCAGCTTCGGGACCACAGAGGAGACCCAGTACTTC. This translates into CASSFGTTEETQYF.

The rearrangement links TRBV7-3 to TRBJ2-1; D is uncertain. V was trimmed by 0 bases and J by 10 bases, leaving 10 bases between them. The CDR3 is 13 residues long. Per the germline V gene, CDR1 is SGHTA and CDR2 is FQGTGA. DNA of the CDR3: TGTGCCAGCAGCTTAACAGCTAAACTGGAGCAGTTCTTC. Protein: CASSLTAKLEQFF.

The J gene is TRBJ1-2, the V gene TRBV28, with no clear D. The CDR3 is 12 residues long. In germline, CDR1 is MDHEN, CDR2 SYDVKM. The V and J ends lost 2 bases and 4 bases respectively, with 5 bases between them. The CDR3 sequence is CASSLRRYGYTF. DNA of the CDR3: TGTGCCAGCAGTTTACGGCGCTATGGCTACACCTTC.

The rearrangement links TRBV12-5 to TRBJ1-2; TRBD1 matches 7 bases. This CDR3 contains 16 residues. V was pared by 1 base and J by 1 base, with 6 bases of the junction left unmatched. CDR1 is LGHNT, CDR2 FRNRAP, per germline. The CDR3 loop reads CASGLATGTFNYGYTF. The CDR3 DNA reads TGTGCTAGTGGTTTGGCGACAGGGACATTTAACTATGGCTACACCTTC. Combining the CDR3 with reference TRBV12-5 and TRBJ1-2 gives the whole variable domain DARVTQTPRHKVTEMGQEVTMRCQPILGHNTVFWYRQTMMQGLELLAYFRNRAPLDDSGMPKDRFSAEMPDATLATLKIQPSEPRDSAVYFCASGLATGTFNYGYTFGSGTRLTVV.

The chain couples TRBV28 to TRBJ1-1, with TRBD1 as a possible D gene (5 bases). The germline CDR1 and CDR2 sequences are MDHEN and SYDVKM. The CDR3 is 13 residues long. The V gene lost 8 bases and the J gene lost 5 bases, with 15 bases spanning the gap. CDR3 in amino acids: CASRTLSSTEAFF. The CDR3 region has the DNA TGTGCCAGCCGGACACTCTCATCAACTGAAGCTTTCTTT.

The CDR3 is CASSPSGAFYEQYF. In DNA, the CDR3 is TGTGCCAGCTCACCTTCCGGGGCTTTCTACGAGCAGTACTTC. The chain is built from TRBV18 and TRBJ2-7; D tentatively reads TRBD1 or TRBD2 (5 bases each). V lost 3 bases to trimming and J lost 3 bases, with 12 bases between them. Germline V CDR1 and CDR2: KGHSH, LQKENI. The CDR3 runs to 14 residues.

This sequence joins TRBV29-1 and TRBJ1-5; D is unclear. The CDR3 totals 12 residues. The germline V gene has CDR1 SQVTM and CDR2 ANQGSEA. V dropped 5 bases and J dropped 3 bases, with 8 bases sitting between them. The CDR3 loop is CSVKDPNQPQHF. CDR3 DNA: TGCAGCGTTAAGGACCCCAATCAGCCCCAGCATTTT.

The rearrangement uses TRBV4-2 and TRBJ1-4; D might be TRBD1 (6 bases). Germline assignment: CDR1 LGHNA and CDR2 YNFKEQ. The V end was cut by 0 bases, the J end by 5 bases, with 19 bases between. The CDR3 extends over 18 amino acids. The CDR3 loop is CASSQDFLRTAANEKLFF. CDR3 sequence (DNA): TGTGCCAGCAGCCAAGATTTTCTTCGGACAGCAGCAAATGAAAAACTGTTTTTT.

The chain uses TRBV9 and TRBJ1-4; tentatively, D is TRBD1 (5 bases). With 2 bases removed from V and 7 bases from J, the gap between germline ends came to 21 bases. There are 17 residues in the CDR3. Germline CDR1 is SGDLS and CDR2 is YYNGEE. The CDR3 sequence is CASSVSPGRQRGEKLFF. The CDR3, as DNA: TGTGCCAGCAGCGTTTCCCCGGGACGCCAGAGAGGTGAAAAACTGTTTTTT.

The chain is built from TRBV2 and TRBJ2-3; TRBD2 aligns across 7 bases. The germline V gene encodes CDR1 SNHLY and CDR2 FYNNEI. This CDR3 is built from 11 residues. V was clipped by 8 bases and J by 10 bases; unmatched bases: 6. As DNA, the CDR3 is TGTGCCAGCGGGGGGGACGTACCGCAGTATTTT. It is translated as CASGGDVPQYF. Full variable domain (remainder filled in from reference TRBV2 and TRBJ2-3): EPEVTQTPSHQVTQMGQEVILRCVPISNHLYFYWYRQILGQKVEFLVSFYNNEISEKSEIFDDQFSVERPDGSNFTLKIRSTKLEDSAMYFCASGGDVPQYFGPGTRLTVL.

The V call is TRBV7-2, the J call TRBJ2-7; the D call may be TRBD1 or TRBD2 (7 bases each). Germline lookup yields CDR1 SGHTA and CDR2 FQGNSA. The CDR3 has 14 residues. Trimming shortened V by 7 bases and J by 1 base, and 14 bases separated the two germline ends. The CDR3 protein is CASTQGGGSYEQYF. The CDR3 region has the DNA TGTGCCAGCACCCAGGGGGGGGGTTCCTACGAGCAGTACTTC. The full variable domain, its missing parts supplied by reference TRBV7-2 and TRBJ2-7, is GAGVSQSPSNKVTEKGKDVELRCDPISGHTALYWYRQSLGQGLEFLIYFQGNSAPDKSGLPSDRFSAERTGGSVSTLTIQRTQQEDSAVYLCASTQGGGSYEQYFGPGTRLTVT.